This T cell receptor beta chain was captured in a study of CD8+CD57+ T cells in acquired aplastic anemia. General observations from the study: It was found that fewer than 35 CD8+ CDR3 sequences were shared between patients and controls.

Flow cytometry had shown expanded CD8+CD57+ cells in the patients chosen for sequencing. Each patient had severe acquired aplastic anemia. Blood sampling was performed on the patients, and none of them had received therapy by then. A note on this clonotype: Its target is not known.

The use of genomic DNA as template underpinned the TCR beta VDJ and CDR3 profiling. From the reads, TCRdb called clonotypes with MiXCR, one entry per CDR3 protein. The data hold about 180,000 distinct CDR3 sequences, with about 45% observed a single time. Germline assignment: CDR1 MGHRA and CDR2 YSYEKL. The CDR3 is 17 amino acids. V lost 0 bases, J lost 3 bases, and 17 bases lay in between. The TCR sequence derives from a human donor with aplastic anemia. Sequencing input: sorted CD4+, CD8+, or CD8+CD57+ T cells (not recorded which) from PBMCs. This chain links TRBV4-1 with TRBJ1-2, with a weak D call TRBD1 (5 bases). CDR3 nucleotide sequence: TGCGCCAGCAGCCAAGAGGTCGGGGCGGGGAATGACTATGGCTACACCTTC. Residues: CASSQEVGAGNDYGYTF.